A selection of T cell receptor beta chains follows, all from one sample in a study of regulatory T cells in long-lasting Graves disease. TCRdb re-analysed the multiplex PCR reads in MiXCR, keeping a single row per CDR3 protein. The sample records 450,000 to 700,000 distinct CDR3 sequences, approximately 12% being singletons. A further study also used this sample, focusing on T cells in Graves' hyperthyroidism and ophthalmopathy.

The sequencing here drew on peripheral blood mononuclear cells (PBMCs), taken at new diagnosis, from a patient treated with antithyroid drugs. Receptors were obtained from a man aged 25-40 years with Graves disease. The CDR3 runs from the conserved cysteine through the conserved F or W. The order of the fields is clone size, D gene, J gene, V gene, CDR3 DNA, CDR3 protein. The D gene is left open where the match is weak. Size is stated for part of the rows, as once, few or many counts, or as a class when the clone is expanded.

abundance: many
d_gene: .
j_gene: TRBJ2-5
v_gene: TRBV29-1
CDR3nt: TGCAGCGTCCGAAAGGGAGAGACCCAGTACTTC
CDR3aa: CSVRKGETQYF

abundance: few
d_gene: .
j_gene: TRBJ2-5
v_gene: TRBV7-2
CDR3nt: TGTGCCAGCAGCTTAGATGACTCGCTAGAGACCCAGTACTTC
CDR3aa: CASSLDDSLETQYF

abundance: many
d_gene: .
j_gene: TRBJ1-1
v_gene: TRBV19
CDR3nt: TGTGCCAGTAGTAATTTGGGGGGCCCTGAAGCTTTCTTT
CDR3aa: CASSNLGGPEAFF

abundance: .
d_gene: .
j_gene: TRBJ1-4
v_gene: TRBV10-3
CDR3nt: TGTGCCACCAGCCTTGGAGGGACGGACAAAAAACTGTTTTTT
CDR3aa: CATSLGGTDKKLFF

abundance: few
d_gene: TRBD1
j_gene: TRBJ1-1
v_gene: TRBV6-1
CDR3nt: TGTGCCAGCACGCGTGGACAGGGGATATCCACTGAAGCTTTCTTT
CDR3aa: CASTRGQGISTEAFF

abundance: few
d_gene: .
j_gene: TRBJ2-4
v_gene: TRBV5-1
CDR3nt: TGCGCCAGCAGCTTGTCCAGCGGGTTGGCCAAAAACATTCAGTACTTC
CDR3aa: CASSLSSGLAKNIQYF

abundance: few
d_gene: .
j_gene: TRBJ2-1
v_gene: TRBV15
CDR3nt: TGTGCCACCAGCAGAGCCCGGGACTTACCCTTCTTC
CDR3aa: CATSRARDLPFF

abundance: many
d_gene: .
j_gene: TRBJ2-3
v_gene: TRBV15
CDR3nt: TGTGCCACCCGGCCCCGGACGACATCAGATACGCAGTATTTT
CDR3aa: CATRPRTTSDTQYF

abundance: many
d_gene: .
j_gene: TRBJ2-7
v_gene: TRBV7-8
CDR3nt: TGTGCCAGCAGCCCAAGGGACACTAAAGCCGAGCAGTACTTC
CDR3aa: CASSPRDTKAEQYF

abundance: many
d_gene: TRBD2
j_gene: TRBJ2-1
v_gene: TRBV28
CDR3nt: TGTGCCAGCAGTCCGGTAGCGGGTTCCAGCACATGGTTCTTC
CDR3aa: CASSPVAGSSTWFF

abundance: many
d_gene: TRBD1
j_gene: TRBJ1-1
v_gene: TRBV20-1
CDR3nt: TGCAGTGCTAGAGATCCTCTGGGTCAGGGGGCGAACACTGAAGCTTTCTTT
CDR3aa: CSARDPLGQGANTEAFF

abundance: .
d_gene: .
j_gene: TRBJ2-1
v_gene: TRBV7-9
CDR3nt: TGTGCCAGCAGCTCCCTGAGCTCCTACAATGAGCAGTTCTTC
CDR3aa: CASSSLSSYNEQFF

abundance: many
d_gene: TRBD2
j_gene: TRBJ2-5
v_gene: TRBV3-1
CDR3nt: TGTGCCAGCAGCCGTAGCGGGAGGGAGACCCAGTACTTC
CDR3aa: CASSRSGRETQYF

abundance: .
d_gene: TRBD1
j_gene: TRBJ1-2
v_gene: TRBV7-2
CDR3nt: TGTGCCAGCAGCTTAGGGGGACAGGGGGCGCTTGGCTACACCTTC
CDR3aa: CASSLGGQGALGYTF

abundance: .
d_gene: .
j_gene: TRBJ1-2
v_gene: TRBV5-1
CDR3nt: TGCGCCAGCAGCCTAAGCCGGGGGTCCGGCTATGGCTACACCTTC
CDR3aa: CASSLSRGSGYGYTF

abundance: many
d_gene: TRBD2
j_gene: TRBJ2-3
v_gene: TRBV13
CDR3nt: TGTGCCAGCAGCTCGACTAGCGGGAACACAGATACGCAGTATTTT
CDR3aa: CASSSTSGNTDTQYF

abundance: few
d_gene: TRBD2
j_gene: TRBJ2-3
v_gene: TRBV18
CDR3nt: TGTGCCAGCTCACCACCGGAACTAGCGGGACGCACAGATACGCAGTATTTT
CDR3aa: CASSPPELAGRTDTQYF

abundance: many
d_gene: .
j_gene: TRBJ1-6
v_gene: TRBV2
CDR3nt: TGTGCCAGCAGTCCCTGGGTCCGAAACAGGCTAAATTCACCCCTCCACTTT
CDR3aa: CASSPWVRNRLNSPLHF

abundance: many
d_gene: .
j_gene: TRBJ1-3
v_gene: TRBV24-1
CDR3nt: TGTGCCACCAGTGAGGGGGGCGCGGGGAGTTCTGGAAACACCATATATTTT
CDR3aa: CATSEGGAGSSGNTIYF

abundance: .
d_gene: .
j_gene: TRBJ1-2
v_gene: TRBV2
CDR3nt: TGTGCCAGCAAGCGACCCGGACAGACTACGATATATCGGGATGGCTACACCTTC
CDR3aa: CASKRPGQTTIYRDGYTF

abundance: many
d_gene: .
j_gene: TRBJ2-2
v_gene: TRBV27
CDR3nt: TGTGCCAGCAGTTTACGGTTCAGGGACACCGGGGAGCTGTTTTTT
CDR3aa: CASSLRFRDTGELFF

abundance: many
d_gene: .
j_gene: TRBJ2-7
v_gene: TRBV7-9
CDR3nt: TGTGCCAGCAGCCCCCGGGGCCCCTACGAGCAGTACTTC
CDR3aa: CASSPRGPYEQYF

abundance: many
d_gene: TRBD2
j_gene: TRBJ2-7
v_gene: TRBV7-8
CDR3nt: TGTGCCAGCAGCTTAGGGACTAGCTCTCATAGGGAGCAGTACTTC
CDR3aa: CASSLGTSSHREQYF

abundance: .
d_gene: .
j_gene: TRBJ1-6
v_gene: TRBV27
CDR3nt: TGTGCCAGCAGTTCGGGGTTTGCTTATAATTCACCCCTCCACTTT
CDR3aa: CASSSGFAYNSPLHF

abundance: many
d_gene: TRBD1
j_gene: TRBJ1-5
v_gene: TRBV6-5
CDR3nt: TGTGCCAGCAGTTTGGCGCAGGGACAGGCCAATCAGCCCCAGCATTTT
CDR3aa: CASSLAQGQANQPQHF

abundance: .
d_gene: .
j_gene: TRBJ1-3
v_gene: TRBV19
CDR3nt: TGTGCCAGTAGTAGAGGACACTCCTCTGGAAACACCATATATTTT
CDR3aa: CASSRGHSSGNTIYF